These T cell receptor beta chains were read from a single sample in a study of blood T cells in healthy people across ages. Using its own MiXCR run on the 5' RACE reads, TCRdb lists one record per CDR3 protein. Of approximately 2,000,000 distinct CDR3 sequences listed, approximately 40% are singletons. Specimen: blood. All receptors come from a human donor in good health. Both conserved end residues are part of each CDR3. A D gene is named only where the DNA matches it firmly. Expanded clones are given a class, and other clones once, few, many or no size at all.

d_call j_call clone_size cdr3_length v_call cdr3_nt cdr3_aa
TRBD1 TRBJ2-3 . 16 TRBV5-1 TGCGCCAGCAGCTTCACAGGGGAGATCTCCACAGATACGCAGTATTTT CASSFTGEISTDTQYF
. TRBJ2-3 . 16 TRBV28 TGTGCCAGCAGTTCGCCAGGAGATCCTAGCACAGATACGCAGTATTTT CASSSPGDPSTDTQYF
TRBD1 TRBJ2-1 . 16 TRBV6-5 TGTGCCAGCAGCCCCATCGCCGGGACAGGGAGAAATGAGCAGTTCTTC CASSPIAGTGRNEQFF
TRBD1 TRBJ1-1 . 15 TRBV28 TGTGCCAGCAGTTCACCGGGACAGAGGAACACTGAAGCTTTCTTT CASSSPGQRNTEAFF
. TRBJ2-3 . 14 TRBV2 TGTGCCAGCAGTGAAAGGTGGGGCACAGATACGCAGTATTTT CASSERWGTDTQYF
TRBD2 TRBJ2-3 . 17 TRBV5-1 TGCGCCAGCAGCTTCGGGACTAGCGGGGGGGTCGCAGATACGCAGTATTTT CASSFGTSGGVADTQYF
TRBD2 TRBJ2-5 . 13 TRBV20-1 TGCAGTGCTAGGGGACGGGAGGGAGAGACCCAGTACTTC CSARGREGETQYF
. TRBJ2-3 many 15 TRBV4-3 TGCGCCAGCAGCCCCGTGGGGGTTAGCACAGATACGCAGTATTTT CASSPVGVSTDTQYF
TRBD1 TRBJ1-1 . 13 TRBV10-3 TGTGCCATCTTGGGGACAGGGGACACTGAAGCTTTCTTT CAILGTGDTEAFF
TRBD1 TRBJ1-4 . 17 TRBV19 TGTGCCAGTAGTCGGGACAGGGGCCTAAGGGGAATTGAAAAACTGTTTTTT CASSRDRGLRGIEKLFF
. TRBJ2-3 many 16 TRBV5-1 TGCGCCAGCAGCTTGGGAGGACTTCCTAGCACAGATACGCAGTATTTT CASSLGGLPSTDTQYF
. TRBJ2-2 . 15 TRBV6-1 TGTGCCAGCACCAAAGGGGGGGGTTACACCGGGGAGCTGTTTTTT CASTKGGGYTGELFF
. TRBJ2-5 few 19 TRBV7-6 TGTGCCAGCAGCACCTATCATGTAGAGGGCCTAAGGGGTGGAGGGACCCAGTACTTC CASSTYHVEGLRGGGTQYF
. TRBJ1-3 . 13 TRBV5-1 TGCGCCAGCAGCGATGGCTCTGGAAACACCATATATTTT CASSDGSGNTIYF
. TRBJ2-5 . 13 TRBV7-2 TGTGCCAGCAGCACAAAGGAGACCTGGACCCAGTACTTC CASSTKETWTQYF
TRBD1 TRBJ2-7 . 13 TRBV29-1 TGCAGCGCCCTATTGACAGGGGCTGGAGAGCAGTACTTC CSALLTGAGEQYF
. TRBJ2-7 . 15 TRBV12-3/TRBV12-4 TGTGCCAGCAGTTTGAGCTGGTTTCCCCCAAACGAGCAGTACTTC CASSLSWFPPNEQYF
. TRBJ2-3 few 17 TRBV4-3 TGCGCCAGCAGCCAAGATATGAGCCAGGGAGGAGTGGATACGCAGTATTTT CASSQDMSQGGVDTQYF
. TRBJ2-7 few 12 TRBV6-1 TGTGCCAGCTCCGGCGGACACTACGAGCAGTACTTC CASSGGHYEQYF
. TRBJ2-4 . 16 TRBV11-3 TGTGCCAGCAGCTTTTCCTACGGGACGCCTCGAGGGGAGCAGTACTTC CASSFSYGTPRGEQYF
TRBD1 TRBJ2-1 many 16 TRBV4-1 TGCGCCAGCAGCCAAGTCCTTGGGACAGTGGGGGATGAGCAGTTCTTC CASSQVLGTVGDEQFF
. TRBJ1-2 . 13 TRBV29-1 TGCAGCGCAGCCCCGATTGACACCTATGGCTACACCTTC CSAAPIDTYGYTF
. TRBJ1-2 few 14 TRBV2 TGTGCCAGCAGCAAGGAAACGGGGCTGCATGGCTACACCTTC CASSKETGLHGYTF
. TRBJ2-7 few 11 TRBV20-1 TGCAGTGCTAGGTCTGCAGAGGAGCAGTACTTC CSARSAEEQYF
. TRBJ1-1 few 15 TRBV29-1 TGCAGCGTTGATACGGGGGGAGGATTGAACACTGAAGCTTTCTTT CSVDTGGGLNTEAFF
. TRBJ1-2 . 14 TRBV20-1 TGCAGTGCTAGAGAGTGGAAATCTGGGTATGGCTACACCTTC CSAREWKSGYGYTF
. TRBJ1-1 few 17 TRBV29-1 TGCAGCGTTGCTGAGTTTAGGGCAGGGATCGGGAACACTGAAGCTTTCTTT CSVAEFRAGIGNTEAFF
. TRBJ2-5 . 13 TRBV10-3 TGTGCCATCAGTGGAGGGGGGAAGGAGACCCAGTACTTC CAISGGGKETQYF
. TRBJ2-5 . 14 TRBV29-1 TGCAGCGTACGTCCTGGGACTCCCCAAGAGACCCAGTACTTC CSVRPGTPQETQYF
. TRBJ2-1 many 10 TRBV20-1 TGCAGTGCTACTTGGACTGAGCAGTTCTTC CSATWTEQFF
. TRBJ2-5 . 13 TRBV20-1 TGCAGTGCTAGGTTGGCTAGCCGGGAGACCCAGTACTTC CSARLASRETQYF
TRBD2 TRBJ2-5 . 15 TRBV9 TGTGCCAGCAGCCCGGATCCGACAGCGGGGGAGACCCAGTACTTC CASSPDPTAGETQYF
. TRBJ2-7 . 12 TRBV29-1 TGCAGCGTTGAAGGCGACCGCTACGAGCAGTACTTC CSVEGDRYEQYF
. TRBJ2-7 . 14 TRBV5-1 TGCGCCAGCAGCTTGGGGGGAGGGGGCAGCGAGCAGTACTTC CASSLGGGGSEQYF
. TRBJ2-3 few 15 TRBV12-3/TRBV12-4 TGTGCCAGCAGACCAACAGGGACGACGGCAGATACGCAGTATTTT CASRPTGTTADTQYF
. TRBJ2-7 once 11 TRBV12-3/TRBV12-4 TGTGCCAGCGGACTCCCCCACGAACAGTACTTC CASGLPHEQYF
. TRBJ2-3 . 16 TRBV2 TGTGCCAGCAGTGATTTACAGGATTCTAGCACAGATGCGCAGTATTTT CASSDLQDSSTDAQYF
TRBD2 TRBJ2-3 . 18 TRBV12-3/TRBV12-4 TGTGCCAGCAGTCCCCCCGGGACTAGCGGGGGGAGCACAGATACGCAGTATTTT CASSPPGTSGGSTDTQYF
. TRBJ1-2 few 16 TRBV4-3 TGCGCCAGCAGCCAAGTGACGGGGGAAGTTAGCTATGGCTACACCTTC CASSQVTGEVSYGYTF
TRBD2 TRBJ2-5 once 17 TRBV15 TGTGCCACCAGCAAAGGCCGACTAGCGGGGGATGGAGAGACCCAGTACTTC CATSKGRLAGDGETQYF
. TRBJ1-2 . 14 TRBV29-1 TGCAGCGTTGAGGTACAGACAGTAGGGGATGGCTACACCTTC CSVEVQTVGDGYTF
TRBD2 TRBJ2-1 few 18 TRBV12-3/TRBV12-4 TGTGCCAGCAGTCTAAGACTAGCGGGGACAAACTCCTACAATGAGCAGTTCTTC CASSLRLAGTNSYNEQFF
TRBD2 TRBJ2-5 . 13 TRBV2 TGTGCCAGCACAGTAGCGGGCGAAGAGACCCAGTACTTC CASTVAGEETQYF
. TRBJ2-7 few 13 TRBV7-3 TGTGCCAGCAGCCAAACAGGGTTGGGCGAGCAGTACTTC CASSQTGLGEQYF
. TRBJ2-3 . 15 TRBV15 TGTGCCACCAGCACTCAGGGGTCAGCCACAGATACGCAGTATTTT CATSTQGSATDTQYF
. TRBJ2-4 . 16 TRBV13 TGTGCCAGCACCCGGACAAGGAGGATCCCGAACAATGAGCAGTACTTC CASTRTRRIPNNEQYF
. TRBJ2-5 many 13 TRBV28 TGTGCCAGCAGGGCCGGAAGCCGGGAGACCCAGTACTTC CASRAGSRETQYF
. TRBJ1-1 . 15 TRBV10-3 TGTGCCATCAGTGAGTCAGCAGGCGGGAACACTGAAGCTTTCTTT CAISESAGGNTEAFF